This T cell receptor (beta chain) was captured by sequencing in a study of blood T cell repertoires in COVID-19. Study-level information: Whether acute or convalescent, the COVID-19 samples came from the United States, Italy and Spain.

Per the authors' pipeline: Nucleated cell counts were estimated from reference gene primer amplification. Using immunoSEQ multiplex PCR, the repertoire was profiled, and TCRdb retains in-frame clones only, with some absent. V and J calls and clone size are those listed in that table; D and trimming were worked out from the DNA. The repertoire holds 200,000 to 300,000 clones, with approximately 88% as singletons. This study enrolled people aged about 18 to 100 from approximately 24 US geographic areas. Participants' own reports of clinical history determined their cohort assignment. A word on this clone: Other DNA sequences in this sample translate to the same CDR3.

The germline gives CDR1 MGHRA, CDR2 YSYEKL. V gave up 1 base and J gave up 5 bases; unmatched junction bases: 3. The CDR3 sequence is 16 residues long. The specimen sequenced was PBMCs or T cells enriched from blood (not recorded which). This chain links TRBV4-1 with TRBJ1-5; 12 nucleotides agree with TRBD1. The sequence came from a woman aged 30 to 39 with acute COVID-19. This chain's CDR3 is CASSQGGTGGYQPQHF. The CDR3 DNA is TGCGCCAGCAGCCAAGGCGGGACAGGGGGCTATCAGCCCCAGCATTTT.